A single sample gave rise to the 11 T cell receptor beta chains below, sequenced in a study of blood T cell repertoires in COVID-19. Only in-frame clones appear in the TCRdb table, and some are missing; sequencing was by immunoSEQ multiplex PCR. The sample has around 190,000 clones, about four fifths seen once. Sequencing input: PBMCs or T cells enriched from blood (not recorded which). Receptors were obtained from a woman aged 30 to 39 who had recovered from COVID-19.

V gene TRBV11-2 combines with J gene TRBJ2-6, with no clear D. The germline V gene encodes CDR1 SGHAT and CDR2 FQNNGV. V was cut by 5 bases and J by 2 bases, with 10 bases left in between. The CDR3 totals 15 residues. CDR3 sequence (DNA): TGTGCCAGCAGCCCCTCCCGCGCTGGGGCCAACGTCCTGACTTTC. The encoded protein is CASSPSRAGANVLTF.

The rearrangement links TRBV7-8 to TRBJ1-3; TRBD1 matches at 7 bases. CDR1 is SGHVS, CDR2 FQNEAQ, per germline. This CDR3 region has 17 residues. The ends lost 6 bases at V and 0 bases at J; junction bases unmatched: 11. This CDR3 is CASSTTGAALSGNTIYF. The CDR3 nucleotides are TGTGCCAGCAGTACTACAGGGGCCGCTCTCTCTGGAAACACCATATATTTT.

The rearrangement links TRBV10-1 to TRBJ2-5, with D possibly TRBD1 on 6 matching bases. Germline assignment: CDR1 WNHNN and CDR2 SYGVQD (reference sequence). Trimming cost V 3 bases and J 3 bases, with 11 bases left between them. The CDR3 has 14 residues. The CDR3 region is CASSDRGREETQYF. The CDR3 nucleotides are TGCGCCAGCAGTGACAGGGGAAGGGAAGAGACCCAGTACTTC.

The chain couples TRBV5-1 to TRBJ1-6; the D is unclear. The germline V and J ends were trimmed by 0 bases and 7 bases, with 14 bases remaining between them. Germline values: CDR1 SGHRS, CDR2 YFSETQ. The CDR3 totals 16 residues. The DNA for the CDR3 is TGCGCCAGCAGCTTGGCCACCCGGGAGGGCAATTCACCCCTCCACTTT. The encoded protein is CASSLATREGNSPLHF.

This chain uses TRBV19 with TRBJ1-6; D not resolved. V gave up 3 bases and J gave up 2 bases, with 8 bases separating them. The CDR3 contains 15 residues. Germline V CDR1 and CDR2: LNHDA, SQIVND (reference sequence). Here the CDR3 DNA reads TGTGCCAGTAGTATCGGGTTCGCCTATAATTCACCCCTCCACTTT. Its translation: CASSIGFAYNSPLHF.

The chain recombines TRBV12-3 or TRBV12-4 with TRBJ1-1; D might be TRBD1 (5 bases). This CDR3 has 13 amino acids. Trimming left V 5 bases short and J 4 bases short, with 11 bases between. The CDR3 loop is CASSPRRGTEAFF. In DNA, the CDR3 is TGTGCCAGCAGTCCCCGAAGGGGCACTGAAGCTTTCTTT.

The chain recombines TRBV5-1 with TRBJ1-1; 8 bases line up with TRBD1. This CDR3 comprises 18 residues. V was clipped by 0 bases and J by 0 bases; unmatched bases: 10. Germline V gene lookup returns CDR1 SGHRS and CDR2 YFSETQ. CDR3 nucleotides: TGCGCCAGCAGCTTGGGTACCCTAAACAGGGGGTTGAACACTGAAGCTTTCTTT. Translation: CASSLGTLNRGLNTEAFF. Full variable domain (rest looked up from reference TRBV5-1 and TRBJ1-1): KAGVTQTPRYLIKTRGQQVTLSCSPISGHRSVSWYQQTPGQGLQFLFEYFSETQRNKGNFPGRFSGRQFSNSRSEMNVSTLELGDSALYLCASSLGTLNRGLNTEAFFGQGTRLTVV.

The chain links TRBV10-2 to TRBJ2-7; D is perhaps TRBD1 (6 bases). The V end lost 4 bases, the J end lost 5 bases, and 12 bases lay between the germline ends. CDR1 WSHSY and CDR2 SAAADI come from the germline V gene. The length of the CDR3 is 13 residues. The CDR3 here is CASSVGGFNEQYV. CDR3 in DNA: TGCGCCAGCAGTGTTGGGGGCTTCAACGAGCAGTACGTC.

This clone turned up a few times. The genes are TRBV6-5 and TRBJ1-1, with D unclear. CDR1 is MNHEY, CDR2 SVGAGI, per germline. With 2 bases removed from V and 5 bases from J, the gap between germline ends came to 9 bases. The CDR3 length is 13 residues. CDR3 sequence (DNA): TGTGCCAGCAGTTACCTAGCGGGGACTGAAGCTTTCTTT. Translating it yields CASSYLAGTEAFF.

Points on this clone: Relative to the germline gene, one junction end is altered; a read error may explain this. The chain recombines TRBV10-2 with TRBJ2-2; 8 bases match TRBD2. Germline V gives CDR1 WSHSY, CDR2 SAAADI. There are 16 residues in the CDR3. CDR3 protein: CASRGGRGAKTGELFF. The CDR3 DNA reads TGCGCCAGCAGAGGAGGGCGGGGGGCGAAAACCGGGGAGCTGTTTTTT.

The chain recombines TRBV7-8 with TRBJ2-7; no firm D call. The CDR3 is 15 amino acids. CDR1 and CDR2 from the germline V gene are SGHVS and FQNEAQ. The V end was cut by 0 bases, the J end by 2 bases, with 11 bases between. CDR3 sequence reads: CASSLARVTTYEQYF. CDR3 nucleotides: TGTGCCAGCAGCTTAGCACGCGTAACCACCTACGAGCAGTACTTC. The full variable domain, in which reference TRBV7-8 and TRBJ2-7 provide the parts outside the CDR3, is GAGVSQSPRYKVAKRGQDVALRCDPISGHVSLFWYQQALGQGPEFLTYFQNEAQLDKSGLPSDRFFAERPEGSVSTLKIQRTQQEDSAVYLCASSLARVTTYEQYFGPGTRLTVT.